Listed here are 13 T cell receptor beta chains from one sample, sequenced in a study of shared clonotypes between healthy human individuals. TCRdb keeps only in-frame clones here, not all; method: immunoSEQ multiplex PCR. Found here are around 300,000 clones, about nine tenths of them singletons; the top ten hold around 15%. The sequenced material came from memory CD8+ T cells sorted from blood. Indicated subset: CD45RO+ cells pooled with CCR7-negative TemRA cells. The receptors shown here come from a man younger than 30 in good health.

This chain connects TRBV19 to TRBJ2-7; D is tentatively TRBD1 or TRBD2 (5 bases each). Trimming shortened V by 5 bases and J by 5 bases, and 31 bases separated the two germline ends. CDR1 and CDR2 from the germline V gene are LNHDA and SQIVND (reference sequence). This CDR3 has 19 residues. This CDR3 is CASSPEGPDTLNRGHEQYF. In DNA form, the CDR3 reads TGTGCCAGTAGTCCCGAGGGTCCGGACACCCTCAACCGGGGACACGAGCAGTACTTC.

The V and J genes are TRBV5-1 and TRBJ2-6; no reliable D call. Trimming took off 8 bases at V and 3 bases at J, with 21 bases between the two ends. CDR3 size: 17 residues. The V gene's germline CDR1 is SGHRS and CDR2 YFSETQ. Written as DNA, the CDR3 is TGCGCCAGTTCTAGTGTAACGGCGAATGATGGGGCCAACGTCCTGACTTTC. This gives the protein CASSSVTANDGANVLTF.

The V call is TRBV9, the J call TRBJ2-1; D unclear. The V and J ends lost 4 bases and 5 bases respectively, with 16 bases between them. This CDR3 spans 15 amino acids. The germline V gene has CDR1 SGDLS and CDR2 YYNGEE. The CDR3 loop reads CASSPQAQADNEQFF. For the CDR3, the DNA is TGTGCCAGCAGCCCTCAGGCCCAGGCTGACAATGAGCAGTTCTTC.

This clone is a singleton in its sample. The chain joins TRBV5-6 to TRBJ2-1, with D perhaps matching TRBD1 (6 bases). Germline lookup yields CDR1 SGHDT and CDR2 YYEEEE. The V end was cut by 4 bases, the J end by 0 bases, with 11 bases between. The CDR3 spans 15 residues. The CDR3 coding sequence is TGTGCCAGCAGCCCAGGACAGCTCTCCTACAATGAGCAGTTCTTC. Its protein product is CASSPGQLSYNEQFF.

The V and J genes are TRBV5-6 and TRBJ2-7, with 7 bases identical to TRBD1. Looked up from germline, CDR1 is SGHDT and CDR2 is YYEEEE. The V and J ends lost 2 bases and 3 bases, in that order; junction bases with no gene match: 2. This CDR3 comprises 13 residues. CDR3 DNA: TGTGCCAGCAGCTTAGGGACAGACTACGAGCAGTACTTC. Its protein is CASSLGTDYEQYF.

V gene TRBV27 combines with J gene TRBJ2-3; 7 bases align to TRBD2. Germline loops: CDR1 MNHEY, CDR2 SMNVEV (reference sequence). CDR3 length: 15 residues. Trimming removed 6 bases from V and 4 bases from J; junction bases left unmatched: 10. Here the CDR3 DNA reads TGTGCCAGCAGCCCTCGGGGGGTAAGGGCAGATACGCAGTATTTT. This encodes CASSPRGVRADTQYF.

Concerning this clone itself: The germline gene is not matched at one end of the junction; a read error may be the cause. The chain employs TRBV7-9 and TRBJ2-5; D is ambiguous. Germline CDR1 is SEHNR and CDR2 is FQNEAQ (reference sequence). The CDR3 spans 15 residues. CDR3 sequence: CASSQDLGQKETQYF. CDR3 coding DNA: TGCGCCAGCAGCCAAGATCTTGGTCAAAAAGAGACCCAGTACTTC. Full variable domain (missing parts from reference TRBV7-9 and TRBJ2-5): DTGVSQNPRHKITKRGQNVTFRCDPISEHNRLYWYRQTLGQGPEFLTYFQNEAQLEKSRLLSDRFSAERPKGSFSTLEIQRTEQGDSAMYLCASSQDLGQKETQYFGPGTRLLVL.

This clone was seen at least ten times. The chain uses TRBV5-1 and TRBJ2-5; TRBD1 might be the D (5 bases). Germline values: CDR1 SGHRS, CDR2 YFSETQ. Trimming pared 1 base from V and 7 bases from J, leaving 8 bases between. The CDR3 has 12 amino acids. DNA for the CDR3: TGCGCCAGCAGCTTGAACCAGGGGACCCAGTACTTC. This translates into CASSLNQGTQYF.

CDR3 in DNA: TGTGCCAGCAGCGTACAGGGAATTAGCTACGAGCAGTACTTC. Translating it yields CASSVQGISYEQYF. The chain joins TRBV5-4 to TRBJ2-7; a possible D gene is TRBD1 (6 bases). The CDR3 is 14 amino acids. V shed 4 bases and J shed 3 bases, with 14 bases lying between them. Germline V CDR1 and CDR2: SGHNT, YYREEE (reference sequence).

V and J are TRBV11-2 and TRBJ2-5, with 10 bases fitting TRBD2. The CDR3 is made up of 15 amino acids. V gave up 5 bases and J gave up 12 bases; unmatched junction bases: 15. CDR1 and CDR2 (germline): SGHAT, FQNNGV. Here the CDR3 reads CASSPTSGNVESEYF. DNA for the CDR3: TGTGCCAGCAGCCCAACTAGCGGGAACGTGGAGTCGGAGTACTTC.

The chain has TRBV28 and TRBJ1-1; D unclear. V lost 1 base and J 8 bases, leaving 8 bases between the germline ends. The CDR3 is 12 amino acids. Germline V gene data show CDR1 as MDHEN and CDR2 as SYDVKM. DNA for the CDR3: TGTGCCAGCAGTTTATTTGGCAGAGAAGCTTTCTTT. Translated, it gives CASSLFGREAFF.

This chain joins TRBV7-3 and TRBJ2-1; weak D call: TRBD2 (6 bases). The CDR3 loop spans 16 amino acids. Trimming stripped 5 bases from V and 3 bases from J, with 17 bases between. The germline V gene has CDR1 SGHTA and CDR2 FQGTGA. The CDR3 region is CASSRLLALCYNEQFF. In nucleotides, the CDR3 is TGTGCCAGCAGCCGGCTACTAGCTCTGTGCTACAATGAGCAGTTCTTC.

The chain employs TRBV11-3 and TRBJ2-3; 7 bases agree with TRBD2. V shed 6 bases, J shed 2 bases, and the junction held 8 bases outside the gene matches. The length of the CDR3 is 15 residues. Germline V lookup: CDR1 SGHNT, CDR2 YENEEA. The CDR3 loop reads CASSSSGDNTDTQYF. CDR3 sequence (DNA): TGTGCCAGCAGTTCAAGCGGGGATAACACAGATACGCAGTATTTT.